One sample yielded the 26 T cell receptor beta chains listed below, sequenced in a study of T cell repertoires in cytomegalovirus infection. Via MiXCR, TCRdb re-called the reads, giving one row per CDR3 protein. The table has about 160,000 distinct CDR3 sequences, roughly 18% seen once. The sequenced material came from CD8+ T cells from PBMCs. These receptors were obtained from a human donor in good health (CMV status not recorded). Some clones in this sample may be carry-over from other donors' samples.

In regard to this clonotype: One end of the junction does not line up with germline, which may come from a read error. The V gene is TRBV7-6, the J gene TRBJ1-5; 7 positions agree with TRBD1. The CDR3 sequence is 17 residues long. Germline V gene sequence: CDR1 SGHVS, CDR2 FNYEAQ. The CDR3 sequence: CTSSLFTGDDSNQSQHF. The CDR3 DNA is TGTACCAGCAGCTTATTCACAGGGGACGATAGCAATCAGTCCCAGCATTTT.

Comment on this clonotype: The junction and the germline gene differ at one end; a read error may be behind it. V and J are TRBV2 and TRBJ2-7; possibly TRBD1 or TRBD2 for D (5 bases each). The CDR3 runs 17 residues. In germline, CDR1 is SNHLY, CDR2 FYNNEI. CDR3: CASSEWENSSFGDEQYF. CDR3 nucleotide sequence: TGTGCCAGCAGTGAGTGGGAGAACTCCTCATTTGGGGACGAACAGTACTTC.

The table lists this clonotype with a few counts. The V gene is TRBV7-8, the J gene TRBJ2-7, with D perhaps matching TRBD1 (6 bases). The CDR3 loop spans 15 amino acids. Germline loops: CDR1 SGHVS, CDR2 FQNEAQ. Trimming pared 1 base from V and 2 bases from J, leaving 12 bases between. The chain's CDR3 is CASSLGGRGTYEQYF. The CDR3 coding sequence is TGTGCCAGCAGCTTAGGCGGCAGGGGAACCTACGAGCAGTACTTC.

In this sample, this clonotype turned up a few times. The chain joins TRBV4-1 to TRBJ2-1, with 7 nucleotides matching TRBD2. Germline CDR1 reads MGHRA; CDR2 reads YSYEKL. The J segment lost 2 bases and the V segment lost 3 bases, leaving 10 bases of the junction unmatched. The CDR3 runs 17 residues. Here the CDR3 reads CASSQSHSGTTYNEQFF. The CDR3 region has the DNA TGCGCCAGCAGCCAGAGTCATTCGGGGACTACCTACAATGAGCAGTTCTTC.

This chain uses TRBV6-1 with TRBJ2-5; a weak D match, TRBD2 (6 bases). The germline V gene has CDR1 MNHNS and CDR2 SASEGT. Trimming took 2 bases from V and 1 from J, leaving 8 bases between them. CDR3 size: 14 residues. CDR3 DNA: TGTGCCAGCAGTGAACCGGGACTCCAAGAGACCCAGTACTTC. This gives the protein CASSEPGLQETQYF.

The chain couples TRBV7-6 to TRBJ1-2, with D hard to call. From germline, CDR1 is SGHVS and CDR2 FNYEAQ. This CDR3 comprises 16 residues. With 4 bases removed from V and 2 bases from J, the gap between germline ends came to 17 bases. CDR3 nucleotide sequence: TGTGCCAGCAGCTCACCCCCCGATGGAGCCAACTATGGCTACACCTTC. Amino acid sequence: CASSSPPDGANYGYTF.

There are a few counts of this clonotype. V and J are TRBV20-1 and TRBJ2-7, with D possibly matching TRBD2 (5 bases). V lost 1 base, J lost 6 bases, and 16 bases lay in between. The CDR3 is 14 residues long. From germline, CDR1 is DFQATT and CDR2 SNEGSKA (reference sequence). The chain's CDR3 is CSARANQDWGEQYF. CDR3 sequence (DNA): TGCAGTGCTAGAGCGAACCAGGACTGGGGCGAGCAGTACTTC.

In this sample, this clonotype turned up a few times. This rearrangement joins TRBV6-5 to TRBJ2-7; D is uncertain. The CDR3 length is 15 residues. Per the germline V gene, CDR1 is MNHEY and CDR2 is SVGAGI. The V end lost 5 bases, the J end lost 0 bases, and 14 bases lay between the germline ends. In nucleotides, the CDR3 is TGTGCCAGCAGTCTAACCGACTTGAACTCCTACGAGCAGTACTTC. Translating it yields CASSLTDLNSYEQYF.

The V gene is TRBV28, the J gene TRBJ2-7; the match to TRBD2 covers 9 bases. V was clipped by 5 bases and J by 5 bases; unmatched bases: 4. The CDR3 length is 13 residues. Germline V gene sequence: CDR1 MDHEN, CDR2 SYDVKM. The CDR3 coding sequence is TGTGCCAGCAGTCCAGCGGGAGGCCACGAGCAGTACTTC. This sequence encodes CASSPAGGHEQYF.

This clonotype was counted at least ten times. CDR3 DNA: TGCAGCGGGTGCTTTAGCGGAGCTAACAATGAGCAGTTCTTC. The encoded protein is CSGCFSGANNEQFF. This chain joins TRBV29-1 and TRBJ2-1; the D gene is possibly TRBD2 (6 bases). This CDR3 has 14 amino acids. Germline V gives CDR1 SQVTM, CDR2 ANQGSEA. The V end lost 7 bases, the J end lost 5 bases, and 18 bases lay between the germline ends.

In this sample, this clonotype turned up a few times. V is TRBV6-2 or TRBV6-3 and J is TRBJ2-1, with D uncertain. CDR1 MNHEY and CDR2 SVGEGT come from the germline V gene. V lost 7 bases and J lost 5, with 27 bases in between. This CDR3 region has 18 residues. The DNA for the CDR3 is TGTGCCAGCACCTCAAAAGAGGCCGCGGACCTGAGAAACAATGAGCAGTTCTTC. It specifies CASTSKEAADLRNNEQFF.

This clonotype was detected only a few times. The genes are TRBV6-6 and TRBJ2-2; D is uncertain. There are 13 residues in the CDR3. V was pared by 7 bases and J by 2 bases, with 8 bases between. Looked up from germline, CDR1 is MNHNY and CDR2 is SVGAGI (reference sequence). The DNA for the CDR3 is TGTGCCAGCACCCCCCGAAACACCGGGGAGCTGTTTTTT. Translating it yields CASTPRNTGELFF.

The chain couples TRBV29-1 to TRBJ2-7, with D perhaps being TRBD1 or TRBD2 (6 bases each). Per germline, CDR1 SQVTM and CDR2 ANQGSEA. V lost 3 bases to trimming and J lost 0 bases, with 24 bases between them. The CDR3 loop spans 18 amino acids. Here the CDR3 reads CSVEPWGAVDGGSYEQYF. The DNA for the CDR3 is TGCAGCGTTGAGCCGTGGGGGGCTGTCGACGGCGGCTCCTACGAGCAGTACTTC.

This clonotype was detected a few times. The chain has TRBV5-6 and TRBJ2-7, with D perhaps matching TRBD2 (5 bases). Trimming shortened V by 0 bases and J by 2 bases, and 9 bases separated the two germline ends. The CDR3 extends over 14 amino acids. Germline assignment: CDR1 SGHDT and CDR2 YYEEEE. CDR3 region: CASSLEAATYEQYF. The DNA for the CDR3 is TGTGCCAGCAGCTTGGAAGCGGCGACCTACGAGCAGTACTTC.

This clonotype was counted at least ten times. The chain recombines TRBV28 with TRBJ2-7; D is possibly TRBD2 (6 bases). The germline V gene encodes CDR1 MDHEN and CDR2 SYDVKM. This CDR3 region has 14 residues. V was shortened by 6 bases and J by 2 bases, with 14 bases between the two germline ends. The chain's CDR3 is CASRIRESAYEQYF. In DNA form, the CDR3 reads TGTGCCAGCAGAATCCGGGAGTCTGCCTACGAGCAGTACTTC.

Ten or more counts support this clonotype. The CDR3 bases are TGTGCCAGCAGCTTACGCCCGAGACAGCTTGACACAGATACGCAGTATTTT. This codes for CASSLRPRQLDTDTQYF. V usage is TRBV7-8 and J usage is TRBJ2-3; maybe TRBD1 (5 bases). The CDR3 runs to 17 residues. The V gene's germline CDR1 is SGHVS and CDR2 FQNEAQ. The V end lost 2 bases, the J end lost 2 bases, and 17 bases lay between the germline ends.

V and J are TRBV6-1 and TRBJ2-7; 7 nucleotides line up with TRBD2. Trimming at V came to 5 bases and at J to 4 bases, leaving 8 bases not matched to a gene. This CDR3 contains 14 residues. Germline values: CDR1 MNHNS, CDR2 SASEGT. CDR3 coding DNA: TGTGCCAGCAGTTGGCGGGAGATCGGGTACGAGCAGTACTTC. This translates into CASSWREIGYEQYF.

This clonotype has only a few counts. The J gene is TRBJ2-7, the V gene TRBV4-1, with D hard to call. Deletions cut 1 base from V and 4 bases from J, with 17 bases between. Looked up from germline, CDR1 is MGHRA and CDR2 is YSYEKL. The CDR3 is made up of 16 amino acids. Here the CDR3 reads CASSQGSDRVTYEQYF. For the CDR3, the DNA is TGCGCCAGCAGCCAAGGGTCGGACCGAGTGACTTACGAGCAGTACTTC.

The chain carries TRBV7-8 and TRBJ2-3; 9 nucleotides match TRBD2. This CDR3 spans 15 amino acids. J lost 4 bases, V lost 5 bases, and 7 bases had no gene match. Germline V gives CDR1 SGHVS, CDR2 FQNEAQ. This CDR3 reads CASSPHSGSSDTQYF. CDR3 bases: TGTGCCAGCAGCCCCCATAGCGGGAGTTCAGATACGCAGTATTTT.

This clonotype was seen a handful of times. The rearrangement links TRBV5-6 to TRBJ2-7; TRBD1 matches at 7 bases. CDR1 is SGHDT, CDR2 YYEEEE, per germline. There are 14 residues in the CDR3. After removal of 0 bases from V and 9 bases from J, the junction contained 9 bases not matched to a gene. The CDR3 loop reads CASSLGTGPLGQYF. The CDR3 DNA sequence: TGTGCCAGCAGCTTGGGGACAGGACCCCTTGGGCAGTACTTC.

This clonotype was counted ten times or more. The J gene is TRBJ2-3, the V gene TRBV2, with D hard to call. Trimming pared 9 bases from V and 2 bases from J, leaving 3 bases between. Germline lookup yields CDR1 SNHLY and CDR2 FYNNEI. CDR3 length equals 10 residues. CDR3 in amino acids: CARNTDTQYF. DNA for the CDR3: TGTGCCAGAAACACAGATACGCAGTATTTT. Full variable domain (outside the CDR3, taken from reference TRBV2 and TRBJ2-3): EPEVTQTPSHQVTQMGQEVILRCVPISNHLYFYWYRQILGQKVEFLVSFYNNEISEKSEIFDDQFSVERPDGSNFTLKIRSTKLEDSAMYFCARNTDTQYFGPGTRLTVL.

This chain connects TRBV7-9 to TRBJ2-2; TRBD1 is a possible D gene (5 bases). Germline CDR1 is SEHNR and CDR2 is FQNEAQ (reference sequence). There are 14 residues in the CDR3. Between the trimmed V and J ends, which lost 5 bases and 6 bases, there was a span of 13 bases. The CDR3 reads CASSRTQGAGELFF. CDR3 in DNA: TGTGCCAGCAGCCGGACCCAAGGGGCCGGGGAGCTGTTTTTT.

This clonotype was detected many times. V is TRBV4-3 and J is TRBJ2-1; D gene uncertain. The CDR3 spans 15 residues. CDR1 is LGHNA and CDR2 is YSLEER in the germline V gene. V was cut by 0 bases and J by 0 bases, with 6 bases left in between. The DNA for the CDR3 is TGCGCCAGCAGCCAAGAGGCAAGCTCCTACAATGAGCAGTTCTTC. Its translation is CASSQEASSYNEQFF.

This clonotype was detected a few times. J is TRBJ2-3 and V is TRBV6-2 or TRBV6-3, with D uncertain. The CDR3 totals 12 residues. Germline loops: CDR1 MNHEY, CDR2 SVGEGT. The germline V and J ends were trimmed by 0 bases and 5 bases, with 3 bases remaining between them. In nucleotides, the CDR3 is TGTGCCAGCAGTTACTCGAGAGATACGCAGTATTTT. Protein product: CASSYSRDTQYF.

This clonotype was observed many times. This chain joins TRBV12-5 and TRBJ2-2; TRBD1 is a possible D gene (6 bases). There are 15 residues in the CDR3. V was cut by 8 bases and J by 7 bases, with 20 bases left in between. CDR1 and CDR2 (germline): LGHNT, FRNRAP. The DNA for the CDR3 is TGTGCTAGTAGTTGGGGCAGGGGATCGGGCGGGGAGCTGTTTTTT. This gives the protein CASSWGRGSGGELFF.

This clonotype has more than one count but fewer than ten. The gene calls are TRBV7-9 and TRBJ2-2; TRBD2 matches 10 bases. Trimming at V came to 2 bases and at J to 0 bases, leaving 3 bases not matched to a gene. The CDR3 length is 17 residues. Germline assignment: CDR1 SEHNR and CDR2 FQNEAQ (reference sequence). CDR3 loop: CASSLRLAGANTGELFF. The CDR3, as DNA: TGTGCCAGCAGCTTAAGACTAGCGGGCGCGAACACCGGGGAGCTGTTTTTT.